These 6 T cell receptor beta chains came from one sample sequenced in a study of lymphopenia after photon versus proton radiotherapy. The assay was immunoSEQ multiplex PCR, and TCRdb's table has in-frame clones only and misses some. The repertoire holds 20,000 to 25,000 clones, with almost 85% as singletons. The sequencing used peripheral blood, collected from a patient treated with photon-based radiotherapy. The source is a woman in her 50s with pancreatic cancer.

The count of this clone is one. The junction and the germline gene differ at one end; a read error may be behind it. The chain links TRBV4-1 to TRBJ2-7; 7 bases fit TRBD2. This CDR3 has 15 amino acids. The germline CDR1 and CDR2 sequences are MGHRA and YSYEKL. In DNA form, the CDR3 reads TGCGCCAGCAGGCAAGGGAGAGCGGGGACCTACGAGCAGTACTTC. Translating gives CASRQGRAGTYEQYF.

The chain uses TRBV11-3 and TRBJ1-1, with TRBD1 matching 8 bases. CDR3 length: 14 amino acids. The germline CDR1 and CDR2 sequences are SGHNT and YENEEA. The trim removed 6 bases at V and 3 bases at J, leaving 6 bases unmatched. CDR3 nucleotide sequence: TGTGCCAGCAGACCCCAGGACAGGGACACTGAAGCTTTCTTT. Translated, it gives CASRPQDRDTEAFF.

The rearrangement uses TRBV7-2 and TRBJ2-5, with 11 nucleotides matching TRBD2. Per the germline V gene, CDR1 is SGHTA and CDR2 is FQGNSA. The CDR3 covers 16 residues. J lost 5 bases, V lost 3 bases, and 8 bases had no gene match. The chain's CDR3 is CASSLTSGVLLETQYF. CDR3 sequence (DNA): TGTGCCAGCAGCTTGACTAGCGGGGTTTTGTTGGAGACCCAGTACTTC.

The chain has TRBV27 and TRBJ1-2; D possibly corresponds to TRBD1 (5 bases). The germline V gene encodes CDR1 MNHEY and CDR2 SMNVEV (reference sequence). This CDR3 region has 13 residues. V lost 5 bases, J lost 1 base, and 8 bases lay in between. The CDR3 nucleotides read TGTGCCAGCAGTAACGGACATAACTATGGCTACACCTTC. It is translated as CASSNGHNYGYTF.

The V gene is TRBV5-4, the J gene TRBJ2-7; 9 nucleotides align to TRBD1. There are 14 residues in the CDR3. Germline V lookup: CDR1 SGHNT, CDR2 YYREEE (reference sequence). The V and J ends lost 0 bases and 4 bases, in that order; junction bases with no gene match: 2. CDR3 amino acids: CASSLAGQGYEQYF. CDR3 bases: TGTGCCAGCAGCTTGGCGGGACAGGGATACGAGCAGTACTTC.

This chain joins TRBV5-1 and TRBJ2-7; 12 nucleotides match TRBD1. Germline V gene lookup returns CDR1 SGHRS and CDR2 YFSETQ. V was clipped by 4 bases and J by 0 bases; unmatched bases: 5. The CDR3 runs 16 residues. CDR3 region: CASSPGQGASSYEQYF. The CDR3 DNA reads as TGCGCCAGCAGCCCGGGACAGGGGGCTAGCTCCTACGAGCAGTACTTC.